The 25 T cell receptor beta chains presented below share a single source sample, sequenced in a study of shared clonotypes between healthy human individuals. Sequencing was performed with immunoSEQ multiplex PCR; in TCRdb, only in-frame clones are kept and a portion is missing. The sample yields about 2.5 million clones, under 95% seen once. The sequencing input was naive CD4+ T cells from PBMCs. Noted subset: CD45RA+ positively selected. The receptors shown here come from a man between 18 and 35 years old in good health. Some clones in this sample may be carry-over from other donors' samples.

The chain employs TRBV28 and TRBJ2-1, with D perhaps TRBD1 (6 bases). The germline V gene has CDR1 MDHEN and CDR2 SYDVKM. The CDR3 is made up of 14 amino acids. V lost 9 bases and J lost 7, with 19 bases in between. CDR3 in amino acids: CASGQLTGLNEQFF. The CDR3 DNA is TGTGCCAGTGGACAGCTTACGGGTTTGAATGAGCAGTTCTTC.

A note on this clone: Other DNA variants within this sample encode the same CDR3. CDR3 residues: CASSLGQSNQPQHF. In DNA, the CDR3 is TGCGCCAGCAGCTTGGGACAGAGCAATCAGCCCCAGCATTTT. The chain has TRBV5-1 and TRBJ1-5; possible D gene TRBD1, 5 bases. Germline lookup yields CDR1 SGHRS and CDR2 YFSETQ. The CDR3 runs 14 residues. Trimming removed 0 bases at V and 1 base at J, with 5 bases between.

V gene TRBV15 combines with J gene TRBJ2-7, with 9 positions matching TRBD1. Germline lookup yields CDR1 LNHNV and CDR2 YYDKDF (reference sequence). Unmatched junction bases numbered 7, after V lost 1 base and J lost 6 bases. This CDR3 comprises 15 residues. The CDR3 is CATSRAGTGSREQYF. For the CDR3, the DNA is TGTGCCACCAGCAGAGCTGGGACAGGGAGCCGCGAGCAGTACTTC.

This clone has just one count. This CDR3 is also generated by other DNA sequences in the sample. The chain is built from TRBV5-1 and TRBJ2-3; 9 bases are shared with TRBD2. CDR3 size: 16 residues. V dropped 0 bases and J dropped 0; count of bases not matched to a gene: 2. The V gene's germline CDR1 is SGHRS and CDR2 YFSETQ. The CDR3 bases are TGCGCCAGCAGCTTGGGACTAGCGGAGAGCACAGATACGCAGTATTTT. Translated, it gives CASSLGLAESTDTQYF.

The V call is TRBV29-1, the J call TRBJ1-3, with a weak D call TRBD1 (6 bases). In germline, CDR1 is SQVTM, CDR2 ANQGSEA. This CDR3 is 17 amino acids long. The V and J ends lost 8 bases and 3 bases respectively, with 26 bases between them. The chain's CDR3 is CSIATRDIDGGGNTIYF. Written as DNA, the CDR3 is TGCAGCATTGCCACCCGGGACATCGACGGGGGTGGAAACACCATATATTTT.

The chain uses TRBV28 and TRBJ1-2, with D possibly matching TRBD1 (6 bases). Per the germline V gene, CDR1 is MDHEN and CDR2 is SYDVKM. V lost 10 bases to trimming and J lost 8 bases, with 29 bases between them. The CDR3 length is 16 residues. Written as DNA, the CDR3 is TGTGCCACCACACAAGAACCTTACAGGGACGGAAAGGGCTACACCTTC. Translation: CATTQEPYRDGKGYTF.

In its sample, this clone was seen once. This sample includes further DNA sequences coding for the same CDR3. The rearrangement joins TRBV20-1 to TRBJ1-4; D is perhaps TRBD1 (5 bases). Deletions cut 6 bases from V and 7 bases from J, with 9 bases between. There are 11 residues in the CDR3. Germline values: CDR1 DFQATT, CDR2 SNEGSKA (reference sequence). The CDR3 DNA is TGCAGTGCCGGGACGGGTGAAAAACTGTTTTTT. The encoded protein is CSAGTGEKLFF.

CDR3 protein: CASSKRTEVDTGELFF. The CDR3 coding sequence is TGTGCCAGCAGCAAACGGACGGAGGTTGACACCGGGGAGCTGTTTTTT. The chain combines TRBV21-1 with TRBJ2-2; TRBD2, the D gene given by the table, was not confirmed from the DNA. TRBV21-1 is deemed a pseudogene. The CDR3 is 16 amino acids.

The chain carries TRBV6-6 and TRBJ1-4; 7 nucleotides agree with TRBD1. This CDR3 comprises 15 residues. The junction had 12 bases not matched to a gene; V was cut back by 3 bases and J by 11 bases. The germline V gene has CDR1 MNHNY and CDR2 SVGAGI (reference sequence). The CDR3 DNA sequence: TGTGCCAGCAGTTATACAGCCGGGACAGATTATAAACTGTTTTTT. This codes for CASSYTAGTDYKLFF.

The CDR3 spells CASSTGLAGSVGEQFF. In nucleotides, the CDR3 is TGCGCCAGCAGCACCGGACTAGCGGGGTCTGTGGGTGAGCAGTTCTTC. The chain links TRBV5-1 to TRBJ2-1; 12 bases match TRBD2. V was pared by 4 bases and J by 9 bases, with 11 bases of the junction left unmatched. The germline CDR1 and CDR2 sequences are SGHRS and YFSETQ. This CDR3 region has 16 residues.

The rearrangement links TRBV18 to TRBJ2-2; no clear D gene. There are 16 residues in the CDR3. V lost 1 base, J lost 3 bases, and 12 bases lay in between. The germline CDR1 and CDR2 sequences are KGHSH and LQKENI. CDR3 DNA: TGTGCCAGCTCACCACAGGTATTTGGTGACACCGGGGAGCTGTTTTTT. Its protein product is CASSPQVFGDTGELFF.

CDR3 sequence (DNA): TGTGCCAGCTCTATCGGGAACACAGATACGCAGTATTTT. Its translation: CASSIGNTDTQYF. The chain carries TRBV28 and TRBJ2-3, with D perhaps TRBD2 (5 bases). The CDR3 spans 13 residues. CDR1 and CDR2 (germline): MDHEN, SYDVKM. V was trimmed by 8 bases and J by 2 bases, leaving 11 bases between them.

CDR3 protein: CASSPSGSRYNEQFF. The CDR3 DNA reads as TGTGCCAGCAGCCCTAGCGGGAGTAGGTACAATGAGCAGTTCTTC. The chain has TRBV7-9 and TRBJ2-1; 10 nucleotides agree with TRBD2. With V trimmed by 5 bases and J by 4 bases, 5 bases remained unmatched. CDR1 is SEHNR and CDR2 is FQNEAQ in the germline V gene (reference sequence). CDR3 size: 15 residues.

The rearrangement links TRBV7-9 to TRBJ1-4; TRBD1 might be the D (5 bases). Deletions cut 2 bases from V and 3 bases from J, with 10 bases between. Germline loops: CDR1 SEHNR, CDR2 FQNEAQ (reference sequence). The length of the CDR3 is 15 residues. The CDR3 coding sequence is TGTGCCAGCAGCTTAAAAGGGGAGTCTAATGAAAAACTGTTTTTT. Protein sequence: CASSLKGESNEKLFF.

This clone was observed a single time. V usage is TRBV9 and J usage is TRBJ1-1; 9 nucleotides match TRBD1. Germline V gene data show CDR1 as SGDLS and CDR2 as YYNGEE. J gave up 5 bases and V 3 bases, and 14 bases lay outside the gene matches. The CDR3 is 17 residues long. In DNA, the CDR3 is TGTGCCAGCAGCGCATCTATTACAGGGGGCGAGGGGACTGAAGCTTTCTTT. Translation gives CASSASITGGEGTEAFF.

The V gene is TRBV7-2, the J gene TRBJ2-3; a possible D gene is TRBD1 (6 bases). CDR1 and CDR2 (germline): SGHTA, FQGNSA. Between the trimmed V and J ends, which lost 3 bases and 0 bases, there was a span of 19 bases. This CDR3 contains 18 residues. The CDR3 DNA sequence: TGTGCCAGCAGCTTCGTCGTCATTCTACAGGGAAGCACAGATACGCAGTATTTT. This encodes CASSFVVILQGSTDTQYF. Based on the CDR3 plus reference TRBV7-2 and TRBJ2-3, the full variable domain is GAGVSQSPSNKVTEKGKDVELRCDPISGHTALYWYRQSLGQGLEFLIYFQGNSAPDKSGLPSDRFSAERTGGSVSTLTIQRTQQEDSAVYLCASSFVVILQGSTDTQYFGPGTRLTVL.

The chain couples TRBV4-1 to TRBJ2-1, with TRBD2 matching over 14 bases. The CDR3 has 16 residues. After removal of 4 bases from V and 4 bases from J, the junction contained 3 bases not matched to a gene. In germline, CDR1 is MGHRA, CDR2 YSYEKL. The CDR3 loop reads CASSLGTSGRYNEQFF. Here the CDR3 DNA reads TGCGCCAGCAGCCTAGGGACTAGCGGGAGATACAATGAGCAGTTCTTC.

This chain uses TRBV29-1 with TRBJ2-6; D unclear. From germline, CDR1 is SQVTM and CDR2 ANQGSEA. V lost 3 bases, J lost 0 bases, and 3 bases lay in between. This CDR3 comprises 13 residues. CDR3 coding DNA: TGCAGCGTTGATGCCTCTGGGGCCAACGTCCTGACTTTC. Protein sequence: CSVDASGANVLTF.

The chain links TRBV9 to TRBJ2-1, with a weak D call TRBD2 (6 bases). Germline V CDR1 and CDR2: SGDLS, YYNGEE. The V and J ends lost 0 bases and 6 bases respectively, with 19 bases between them. The CDR3 sequence is 17 residues long. CDR3 region: CASSVAGPGLQTNEQFF. The CDR3 bases are TGTGCCAGCAGCGTAGCGGGTCCGGGACTCCAAACCAATGAGCAGTTCTTC.

The genes are TRBV5-1 and TRBJ2-1; no clear D. Trimming took off 4 bases at V and 8 bases at J, with 16 bases between the two ends. Per germline, CDR1 SGHRS and CDR2 YFSETQ. The CDR3 has 14 amino acids. The CDR3 protein is CASSPSDTVHEQFF. The CDR3 DNA follows: TGCGCCAGCAGCCCATCCGACACCGTCCATGAGCAGTTCTTC.

The V and J genes are TRBV6-1 and TRBJ2-7; 11 bases agree with TRBD2. The junction had 8 bases not matched to a gene; V was cut back by 8 bases and J by 2 bases. The V gene's germline CDR1 is MNHNS and CDR2 SASEGT. CDR3 length: 15 amino acids. The CDR3 loop is CASRLSGLAAYEQYF. In DNA, the CDR3 is TGTGCCAGCCGTCTCTCGGGACTAGCGGCCTACGAGCAGTACTTC.

This clone has only a few counts. At the DNA level, this CDR3 is encoded by other sequences in the same sample as well. CDR3 bases: TGTGCCTGGAGTGGCCAAGAGACCCAGTACTTC. Protein sequence: CAWSGQETQYF. V gene TRBV30 combines with J gene TRBJ2-5; D gene ambiguous. The germline gives CDR1 GTSNPN, CDR2 SVGIG (reference sequence). V lost 1 base, J lost 1 base, and 1 base lay in between. The CDR3 runs to 11 residues.

V is TRBV29-1 and J is TRBJ2-5; D is undetermined. The V gene's germline CDR1 is SQVTM and CDR2 ANQGSEA. This CDR3 is built from 14 residues. The V end lost 2 bases, the J end lost 2 bases, and 12 bases lay between the germline ends. CDR3 region: CSVEPAVGQETQYF. For the CDR3, the DNA is TGCAGCGTTGAACCGGCCGTGGGGCAAGAGACCCAGTACTTC.

The chain combines TRBV7-2 with TRBJ1-2; D not resolved. Germline V gene data show CDR1 as SGHTA and CDR2 as FQGNSA. This CDR3 spans 15 amino acids. The V gene lost 1 base and the J gene lost 2 bases, with 11 bases spanning the gap. Written as DNA, the CDR3 is TGTGCCAGCAGCTTAGAACGCATCCTCAACTATGGCTACACCTTC. This encodes CASSLERILNYGYTF.

This chain links TRBV7-2 with TRBJ2-1; D possibly corresponds to TRBD1 (5 bases). This CDR3 is 11 amino acids long. Germline values: CDR1 SGHTA, CDR2 FQGNSA. The V end lost 4 bases, the J end lost 11 bases, and 9 bases lay between the germline ends. CDR3 DNA: TGTGCCAGCAGCTCAGGGTTTCAGCAGTTCTTC. It translates to CASSSGFQQFF.